These 11 T cell receptor beta chains came from one sample sequenced in a study of identical twins' blood T cells. TCRdb reanalysed the 5' RACE reads using MiXCR and keeps one entry per CDR3 protein. The sample includes around 380,000 distinct CDR3 sequences, roughly 31% seen only once; the top ten take more than 5.5%. Specimen: PBMCs. The receptor set was obtained from a woman aged 18 to 55 in good health.

This chain connects TRBV5-1 to TRBJ1-2; D might be TRBD1 (6 bases). CDR1 and CDR2 (germline): SGHRS, YFSETQ. The CDR3 sequence is 13 residues long. Deletions cut 4 bases from V and 6 bases from J, with 13 bases between. CDR3 sequence: CASSTNRVDGYTF. Written as DNA, the CDR3 is TGCGCCAGCAGCACAAACAGGGTAGATGGCTACACCTTC.

This clonotype is a singleton in its sample. The chain has TRBV20-1 and TRBJ2-7, with 13 bases lining up with TRBD2. CDR3 length equals 15 residues. After removal of 1 base from V and 2 bases from J, the junction contained 2 bases not matched to a gene. Germline V gives CDR1 DFQATT, CDR2 SNEGSKA (reference sequence). CDR3 amino acids: CSARGGTSGTYEQYF. The CDR3 DNA reads TGCAGTGCTAGAGGGGGGACTAGCGGGACCTACGAGCAGTACTTC.

This clonotype was observed at least ten times. The chain links TRBV29-1 to TRBJ2-1, with 9 bases identical to TRBD2. CDR1 is SQVTM and CDR2 is ANQGSEA in the germline V gene. J gave up 8 bases and V 7 bases, and 15 bases lay outside the gene matches. This CDR3 is 15 amino acids long. The CDR3 here is CSAPAGTSLVDEQFF. The CDR3 coding sequence is TGCAGCGCCCCCGCAGGGACTAGCCTTGTAGATGAGCAGTTCTTC.

The chain joins TRBV14 to TRBJ2-2, with unresolved D. This CDR3 region has 13 residues. V dropped 5 bases and J dropped 10 bases, with 14 bases sitting between them. Germline-derived CDR1 and CDR2 are SGHDN and FVKESK. This CDR3 reads CASSALSLEELFF. The CDR3 nucleotides are TGTGCCAGCAGCGCACTCTCGCTGGAGGAGCTGTTTTTT.

The rearrangement joins TRBV12-3 or TRBV12-4 to TRBJ2-3; TRBD2 might be the D (5 bases). V lost 4 bases and J lost 3, with 11 bases in between. The CDR3 runs 14 residues. The CDR3 DNA reads as TGTGCCAGCAGTTACTCCGGGGAGACAGATACGCAGTATTTT. Amino acids: CASSYSGETDTQYF.

This clonotype was counted between two and nine times. The chain uses TRBV27 and TRBJ2-1; D is tentatively TRBD1 or TRBD2 (5 bases each). Trimming took 6 bases from V and 6 from J, leaving 12 bases between them. The germline V gene has CDR1 MNHEY and CDR2 SMNVEV (reference sequence). The CDR3 has 13 residues. In DNA form, the CDR3 reads TGTGCCAGCAGCCCTCGTGGGGGCAATGAGCAGTTCTTC. Amino acid sequence: CASSPRGGNEQFF.

The rearrangement links TRBV20-1 to TRBJ1-1; TRBD1 aligns across 7 bases. Germline V lookup: CDR1 DFQATT, CDR2 SNEGSKA (reference sequence). V lost 0 bases to trimming and J lost 4 bases; unmatched junction nucleotides: 5. The CDR3 loop spans 14 amino acids. DNA for the CDR3: TGCAGTGCTAGAGATCGAGACAGGGTCACTGAAGCTTTCTTT. Residues: CSARDRDRVTEAFF.

At least ten counts were recorded for this clonotype. This chain links TRBV5-1 with TRBJ2-5; possible D gene TRBD1, 6 bases. Trimming took off 4 bases at V and 2 bases at J, with 9 bases between the two ends. Germline V gene sequence: CDR1 SGHRS, CDR2 YFSETQ. The CDR3 contains 13 residues. CDR3 in DNA: TGCGCCAGCAGCCTTGACAGGCAAGAGACCCAGTACTTC. It encodes CASSLDRQETQYF. The full variable domain, completed using reference TRBV5-1 and TRBJ2-5, is KAGVTQTPRYLIKTRGQQVTLSCSPISGHRSVSWYQQTPGQGLQFLFEYFSETQRNKGNFPGRFSGRQFSNSRSEMNVSTLELGDSALYLCASSLDRQETQYFGPGTRLLVL.

This clonotype occurred a few times. This rearrangement joins TRBV7-9 to TRBJ2-1; 9 bases align to TRBD1. CDR3 length: 15 residues. V was clipped by 6 bases and J by 5 bases; unmatched bases: 8. Germline V gene lookup returns CDR1 SEHNR and CDR2 FQNEAQ (reference sequence). CDR3 loop: CASRVGDRVNNEQFF. CDR3 sequence (DNA): TGTGCCAGCAGGGTAGGGGACAGGGTCAACAATGAGCAGTTCTTC.

The gene calls are TRBV14 and TRBJ2-3; D is ambiguous. Deletions cut 0 bases from V and 1 base from J, with 11 bases between. CDR1 SGHDN and CDR2 FVKESK come from the germline V gene. There are 16 residues in the CDR3. The CDR3 loop is CASSQEGWYRTDTQYF. CDR3 nucleotide sequence: TGTGCCAGCAGCCAAGAAGGCTGGTACCGCACAGATACGCAGTATTTT.

V usage is TRBV20-1 and J usage is TRBJ2-1; 12 bases map to TRBD2. With 6 bases clipped from V and 5 bases from J, the junction kept 5 bases outside the gene matches. Germline assignment: CDR1 DFQATT and CDR2 SNEGSKA (reference sequence). The CDR3 is 14 amino acids. The CDR3 spells CSAQGLAGNNEQFF. The CDR3 DNA is TGCAGTGCCCAGGGACTAGCGGGCAACAATGAGCAGTTCTTC.